Listed below are T cell receptor beta chains from one sample, sequenced in a study of T cells in Graves' hyperthyroidism and ophthalmopathy. TCRdb itself ran the multiplex PCR reads through MiXCR, one entry per CDR3 protein. The sample includes about 420,000 distinct CDR3 sequences, roughly an eighth of them seen just once. Sample: blood. All receptors derive from a woman aged 18-35 years with Graves' hyperthyroidism. The CDR3 runs from the conserved cysteine through the conserved F or W. The D gene is left open where the match is weak. Clone size is stated in some rows and not others, as once, few, many or a class when expanded.

clone size: -
V gene: TRBV11-3
D gene: -
J gene: TRBJ2-3
CDR3 protein: CASSARDWTDTQYF
CDR3 DNA: TGTGCCAGCAGCGCGCGGGACTGGACAGATACGCAGTATTTT

clone size: many
V gene: TRBV7-8
D gene: TRBD2
J gene: TRBJ2-2
CDR3 protein: CASSRTSGRARTGELFF
CDR3 DNA: TGTGCCAGCAGCCGGACTAGCGGGAGGGCCCGCACCGGGGAGCTGTTTTTT

clone size: many
V gene: TRBV6-2/TRBV6-3
D gene: -
J gene: TRBJ1-1
CDR3 protein: CASSYSSPSAADTEAFF
CDR3 DNA: TGTGCCAGCAGTTACTCGAGTCCGTCGGCCGCCGACACTGAAGCTTTCTTT

clone size: many
V gene: TRBV20-1
D gene: TRBD1
J gene: TRBJ2-7
CDR3 protein: CSVQGQTYEQYF
CDR3 DNA: TGCAGTGTCCAGGGACAGACCTACGAGCAGTACTTC

clone size: few
V gene: TRBV20-1
D gene: -
J gene: TRBJ1-6
CDR3 protein: CSARNRDPGGNSPLHF
CDR3 DNA: TGCAGTGCTAGAAACCGGGACCCTGGCGGTAATTCACCCCTCCACTTT

clone size: -
V gene: TRBV10-3
D gene: -
J gene: TRBJ2-5
CDR3 protein: CAISDPPQETQYF
CDR3 DNA: TGTGCCATCAGTGACCCCCCACAAGAGACCCAGTACTTC

clone size: -
V gene: TRBV4-1
D gene: -
J gene: TRBJ2-2
CDR3 protein: CASSQVLGSQTRTGELFF
CDR3 DNA: TGCGCCAGCAGCCAGGTTCTCGGGAGCCAGACGCGTACCGGGGAGCTGTTTTTT

clone size: few
V gene: TRBV3-1
D gene: TRBD2
J gene: TRBJ2-2
CDR3 protein: CASSPPGLAASNTGELFF
CDR3 DNA: TGTGCCAGCAGCCCGCCGGGACTAGCGGCCTCGAACACCGGGGAGCTGTTTTTT

clone size: many
V gene: TRBV7-2
D gene: -
J gene: TRBJ2-7
CDR3 protein: CASSLAGLTPYEQYF
CDR3 DNA: TGTGCCAGCAGCTTAGCCGGACTAACACCCTACGAGCAGTACTTC

clone size: many
V gene: TRBV2
D gene: TRBD2
J gene: TRBJ2-1
CDR3 protein: CASSESSGGYNEQFF
CDR3 DNA: TGTGCCAGCAGTGAAAGTAGCGGGGGATACAATGAGCAGTTCTTC

clone size: -
V gene: TRBV20-1
D gene: TRBD1
J gene: TRBJ2-3
CDR3 protein: CSASIFAGTGAIGGDTQYF
CDR3 DNA: TGCAGTGCTAGCATTTTCGCCGGGACAGGGGCCATAGGTGGAGATACGCAGTATTTT

clone size: many
V gene: TRBV12-3/TRBV12-4
D gene: TRBD2
J gene: TRBJ2-1
CDR3 protein: CASSFDRDYLYEQFF
CDR3 DNA: TGTGCCAGCAGTTTCGATCGGGACTATCTCTATGAGCAGTTCTTC

clone size: -
V gene: TRBV2
D gene: TRBD1
J gene: TRBJ2-3
CDR3 protein: CASRVDRGTTDTQYF
CDR3 DNA: TGTGCCAGCAGGGTCGACAGGGGCACCACAGATACGCAGTATTTT

clone size: few
V gene: TRBV29-1
D gene: -
J gene: TRBJ2-2
CDR3 protein: CSVDQATGELFF
CDR3 DNA: TGCAGCGTTGACCAGGCCACCGGGGAGCTGTTTTTT

clone size: few
V gene: TRBV19
D gene: -
J gene: TRBJ2-5
CDR3 protein: CASSIVRSPETQYF
CDR3 DNA: TGTGCCAGTAGTATTGTACGCTCTCCGGAGACCCAGTACTTC

clone size: many
V gene: TRBV2
D gene: TRBD1
J gene: TRBJ1-5
CDR3 protein: CASRGTGGVQPQHF
CDR3 DNA: TGTGCCAGCAGGGGGACAGGGGGCGTTCAGCCCCAGCATTTT

clone size: -
V gene: TRBV7-9
D gene: TRBD2
J gene: TRBJ2-5
CDR3 protein: CASSPPGTSGGETQYF
CDR3 DNA: TGTGCCAGCAGCCCGCCGGGGACCTCGGGAGGAGAGACCCAGTACTTC

clone size: many
V gene: TRBV12-3/TRBV12-4
D gene: TRBD1
J gene: TRBJ2-5
CDR3 protein: CASSHLTGGAGETQYF
CDR3 DNA: TGTGCCAGCAGCCACCTGACAGGGGGCGCGGGGGAGACCCAGTACTTC

clone size: few
V gene: TRBV20-1
D gene: -
J gene: TRBJ1-4
CDR3 protein: CSATLMGAAGTSNEKLFF
CDR3 DNA: TGCAGTGCTACGTTGATGGGGGCAGCAGGTACAAGTAATGAAAAACTGTTTTTT

clone size: many
V gene: TRBV28
D gene: TRBD2
J gene: TRBJ2-3
CDR3 protein: CASSTLAGGRTDTQYF
CDR3 DNA: TGTGCCAGCAGTACCCTAGCGGGAGGGCGCACAGATACGCAGTATTTT

clone size: few
V gene: TRBV7-2
D gene: -
J gene: TRBJ2-1
CDR3 protein: CASSFLKNEQFF
CDR3 DNA: TGTGCCAGCAGCTTCCTAAAGAATGAGCAGTTCTTC

clone size: -
V gene: TRBV19
D gene: TRBD2
J gene: TRBJ2-1
CDR3 protein: CASTLRGGLNNEQFF
CDR3 DNA: TGTGCCAGTACCCTGCGGGGGGGCCTAAACAATGAGCAGTTCTTC